These 15 T cell receptor beta chains came from one sample sequenced in a study of blood T cell repertoires in COVID-19. Using immunoSEQ multiplex PCR, the repertoire was profiled, and TCRdb retains in-frame clones only, with some absent. Found here are 170,000 or so clones, more than 85% of them singletons; the top ten hold around 7%. Sequenced input: PBMCs or T cells enriched from blood (not recorded which). The receptors derive from a woman aged 45-59 years who had recovered from COVID-19.

The chain employs TRBV10-2 and TRBJ2-7; possible D gene TRBD1, 5 bases. The V end lost 2 bases, the J end lost 0 bases, and 11 bases lay between the germline ends. Germline V gives CDR1 WSHSY, CDR2 SAAADI. The CDR3 has 15 amino acids. For the CDR3, the DNA is TGCGCCAGCAGTGAGGTGGTAGGGGCCTCCTACGAGCAGTACTTC. Translated, it gives CASSEVVGASYEQYF.

This clone was detected a few times. The J gene is TRBJ2-4, the V gene TRBV5-1, with D perhaps matching TRBD1 (7 bases). Looked up from germline, CDR1 is SGHRS and CDR2 is YFSETQ. Deletions cut 4 bases from V and 8 bases from J, with 22 bases between. CDR3 length: 16 amino acids. The CDR3 DNA follows: TGCGCCAGCAGCAGGAGGAGGGGGCAAGGTGAGGACATTCAGTACTTC. Amino acids: CASSRRRGQGEDIQYF.

The chain employs TRBV19 and TRBJ1-5; TRBD1 matches at 8 bases. The CDR3 totals 17 residues. Germline V lookup: CDR1 LNHDA, CDR2 SQIVND (reference sequence). J gave up 1 base and V 9 bases, and 14 bases lay outside the gene matches. CDR3 protein: CASSPTGQGRSNQPQHF. The CDR3 nucleotides are TGTGCCAGCTCGCCTACAGGACAGGGCCGCAGCAATCAGCCCCAGCATTTT.

The chain carries TRBV13 and TRBJ2-7; 7 bases are shared with TRBD2. Germline CDR1 reads PRHDT; CDR2 reads FYEKMQ (reference sequence). Trimming removed 4 bases from V and 6 bases from J; junction bases left unmatched: 6. This CDR3 is built from 13 residues. CDR3 sequence reads: CASSSGGEFEQYF. CDR3 sequence (DNA): TGTGCCAGCAGCTCGGGGGGAGAATTCGAGCAGTACTTC.

The J gene is TRBJ2-6, the V gene TRBV6-6, with 8 bases identical to TRBD1. The CDR3 spans 19 residues. CDR1 and CDR2 (germline): MNHNY, SVGAGI (reference sequence). Unmatched junction bases numbered 13, after V lost 6 bases and J lost 0 bases. The CDR3 sequence: CASSRWGDRGSSGANVLTF. The CDR3, as DNA: TGTGCCAGCAGCCGATGGGGTGACAGGGGATCCTCTGGGGCCAACGTCCTGACTTTC.

The genes are TRBV5-1 and TRBJ2-1; D remains ambiguous. The germline V gene encodes CDR1 SGHRS and CDR2 YFSETQ. The CDR3 contains 12 residues. Trimming removed 5 bases at V and 5 bases at J, with 8 bases between. Written as DNA, the CDR3 is TGCGCCAGCAGGGTTAGCCACAATGAGCAGTTCTTC. Residues: CASRVSHNEQFF.

The rearrangement joins TRBV19 to TRBJ2-7; D is perhaps TRBD1 (5 bases). Germline V gene sequence: CDR1 LNHDA, CDR2 SQIVND (reference sequence). Trimming removed 3 bases at V and 1 base at J, with 10 bases between. The CDR3 sequence is 14 residues long. CDR3 residues: CASSIRQGSYEQYF. For the CDR3, the DNA is TGTGCCAGTAGTATTCGGCAGGGATCCTACGAGCAGTACTTC.

V and J are TRBV11-2 and TRBJ1-6, with D perhaps matching TRBD1 (5 bases). With 1 base removed from V and 0 bases from J, the gap between germline ends came to 16 bases. Germline lookup yields CDR1 SGHAT and CDR2 FQNNGV. The CDR3 is 19 amino acids. In DNA, the CDR3 is TGTGCCAGCAGCTTAGGGGACGGGGGTATAAGCTCCTATAATTCACCCCTCCACTTT. It codes for CASSLGDGGISSYNSPLHF.

V is TRBV7-9 and J is TRBJ1-1; 10 bases line up with TRBD1. Per the germline V gene, CDR1 is SEHNR and CDR2 is FQNEAQ (reference sequence). The CDR3 has 15 amino acids. The junction had 6 bases not matched to a gene; V was cut back by 5 bases and J by 3 bases. This CDR3 reads CASSPWTGGHTEAFF. CDR3 sequence (DNA): TGTGCCAGCAGCCCCTGGACAGGGGGACACACTGAAGCTTTCTTT.

The chain combines TRBV12-3 or TRBV12-4 with TRBJ2-3, with a possible D match to TRBD1 (6 bases). The CDR3 is 11 residues long. Between the trimmed V and J ends, which lost 7 bases and 11 bases, there was a span of 13 bases. The CDR3 spells CASTLGHQQYF. CDR3 DNA: TGTGCCAGCACCCTGGGACATCAGCAGTATTTT.

The chain is built from TRBV6-2 or TRBV6-3 and TRBJ2-2; the match to TRBD1 covers 10 bases. The germline V gene has CDR1 MNHEY and CDR2 SVGEGT. The CDR3 is made up of 14 amino acids. After removal of 5 bases from V and 6 bases from J, the junction contained 3 bases not matched to a gene. Here the CDR3 reads CASSVGTGAGELFF. The CDR3 nucleotides read TGTGCCAGCAGTGTTGGGACAGGGGCCGGGGAGCTGTTTTTT.

This chain uses TRBV18 with TRBJ1-5, with a possible D match to TRBD1 (6 bases). CDR1 KGHSH and CDR2 LQKENI come from the germline V gene. V was trimmed by 4 bases and J by 6 bases, leaving 10 bases between them. The CDR3 extends over 13 amino acids. This chain's CDR3 is CASSLGAGQPQHF. CDR3 in DNA: TGTGCCAGCTCACTGGGGGCCGGTCAGCCCCAGCATTTT.

A few counts support this clone. The chain combines TRBV10-2 with TRBJ1-6; 7 nucleotides align to TRBD1. Germline V gene data show CDR1 as WSHSY and CDR2 as SAAADI. This CDR3 spans 15 amino acids. The ends lost 8 bases at V and 8 bases at J; junction bases unmatched: 12. The CDR3 DNA follows: TGCGCCAGCTGGCCCCCCGACAGGGAACATTCACCCCTCCACTTT. As protein: CASWPPDREHSPLHF.

The V gene is TRBV3-1 (or the pseudogene TRBV3-2), the J gene TRBJ2-2; tentative D call: TRBD2 (5 bases). V was pared by 5 bases and J by 5 bases, with 18 bases between. CDR3 size: 16 residues. Germline loops: CDR1 LGHDT, CDR2 YNNKEL (reference sequence). CDR3 protein: CASSKVGLAGTGELFF. CDR3 DNA: TGTGCCAGCAGCAAAGTCGGCCTAGCTGGGACCGGGGAGCTGTTTTTT.

This chain joins TRBV28 and TRBJ2-7; 10 bases align to TRBD2. Germline CDR1 reads MDHEN; CDR2 reads SYDVKM. The CDR3 is made up of 13 amino acids. V was pared by 8 bases and J by 6 bases, with 7 bases of the junction left unmatched. CDR3 in DNA: TGTGCCAGCGAAGCTAGCGGGAGATCCGAGCAGTACTTC. Translation: CASEASGRSEQYF.